The 30 T cell receptor beta chains below come from one sample, sequenced in a study of blood T cell repertoires in COVID-19. TCRdb keeps only in-frame clones here, not all; method: immunoSEQ multiplex PCR. Seen here are about 240,000 clones, roughly 86% observed once, and the top ten hold around 3%. Sequencing was performed on PBMCs or T cells enriched from blood (not recorded which). The receptors come from a woman between 40 and 55 years old with acute COVID-19.

The chain has TRBV11-1 and TRBJ2-5; 10 nucleotides match TRBD1. There are 15 residues in the CDR3. Germline assignment: CDR1 SGHAT and CDR2 FQDESV (reference sequence). J gave up 3 bases and V 4 bases, and 5 bases lay outside the gene matches. CDR3 DNA sequence: TGTGCCAGCAGCTGGACAGGGGGAAAAGAAGAGACCCAGTACTTC. Protein: CASSWTGGKEETQYF.

About this clone: The germline gene is not matched at one end of the junction; a read error may be the cause. V gene TRBV7-7 combines with J gene TRBJ2-1, with a tentative D call TRBD2 (5 bases). This CDR3 contains 15 residues. Germline V gene sequence: CDR1 SSHAT, CDR2 FNYEAQ (reference sequence). The CDR3 region is CASSLGADSYNEQFF. The CDR3 coding sequence is TGTGCTAGCAGCTTAGGAGCGGACTCCTACAATGAGCAGTTCTTC.

The rearrangement links TRBV3-1 (or the pseudogene TRBV3-2) to TRBJ1-2; a weak D match, TRBD1 (5 bases). The CDR3 totals 15 residues. V shed 0 bases and J shed 2 bases, with 10 bases lying between them. In germline, CDR1 is LGHDT, CDR2 YNNKEL (reference sequence). CDR3 protein: CASSQESQGNYGYTF. CDR3 nucleotides: TGTGCCAGCAGCCAAGAGAGTCAGGGAAACTATGGCTACACCTTC.

This rearrangement joins TRBV7-8 to TRBJ2-2; possibly TRBD1 for D (5 bases). The V gene lost 4 bases and the J gene lost 0 bases, with 9 bases spanning the gap. The CDR3 length is 15 residues. Germline CDR1 SGHVS, CDR2 FQNEAQ. CDR3 in amino acids: CASSYRKANTGELFF. The CDR3 DNA reads TGTGCCAGCAGCTACAGGAAAGCGAACACCGGGGAGCTGTTTTTT.

The V and J genes are TRBV27 and TRBJ1-1; D perhaps matches TRBD1 (6 bases). This CDR3 spans 14 amino acids. Per the germline V gene, CDR1 is MNHEY and CDR2 is SMNVEV (reference sequence). Trimming shortened V by 1 base and J by 9 bases, and 15 bases separated the two germline ends. CDR3 residues: CASSLFGQPLQAFF. Written as DNA, the CDR3 is TGTGCCAGCAGTTTATTTGGACAGCCGCTTCAAGCTTTCTTT.

The genes are TRBV13 and TRBJ2-7; 9 nucleotides agree with TRBD2. The CDR3 spans 14 residues. Trimming took 1 base from V and 8 from J; bases not matched to a gene: 6. Germline V gene sequence: CDR1 PRHDT, CDR2 FYEKMQ (reference sequence). The CDR3 is CASSLVAGEFKQYF. DNA for the CDR3: TGTGCCAGCAGCTTAGTAGCGGGAGAGTTCAAGCAGTACTTC.

The V call is TRBV10-2, the J call TRBJ2-7; 10 nucleotides line up with TRBD2. V lost 3 bases to trimming and J lost 2 bases; unmatched junction nucleotides: 4. The CDR3 loop spans 15 amino acids. Germline V CDR1 and CDR2: WSHSY, SAAADI. For the CDR3, the DNA is TGCGCCAGCAGTGATTCCGGGACTAGCGCCTACGAGCAGTACTTC. It translates to CASSDSGTSAYEQYF.

Written as DNA, the CDR3 is TGTGCCAGCAGCTCCCCCCGGGACAGCTACGAGCAGTACTTC. Protein: CASSSPRDSYEQYF. The chain recombines TRBV5-4 with TRBJ2-7; 7 positions agree with TRBD1. CDR3 size: 14 residues. The germline CDR1 and CDR2 sequences are SGHNT and YYREEE (reference sequence). The trim removed 3 bases at V and 3 bases at J, leaving 6 bases unmatched.

The chain links TRBV6-1 to TRBJ1-1, with 8 nucleotides matching TRBD1. The CDR3 extends over 16 amino acids. Germline CDR1 and CDR2: MNHNS and SASEGT. V trimming: 2 bases; J trimming: 7 bases; junction bases outside the gene matches: 12. CDR3 residues: CASSELGRGRSSEAFF. CDR3 nucleotides: TGTGCCAGCAGTGAACTGGGCAGGGGGCGTTCGAGTGAAGCTTTCTTT.

This clone was detected only once. The rearrangement links TRBV9 to TRBJ2-1, with a tentative D call TRBD2 (5 bases). V was clipped by 1 base and J by 6 bases, with 14 bases between them. The germline V gene has CDR1 SGDLS and CDR2 YYNGEE. The CDR3 has 15 amino acids. CDR3 amino acids: CASSVRLSAVNEQFF. In DNA, the CDR3 is TGTGCCAGCAGCGTAAGACTATCCGCAGTCAATGAGCAGTTCTTC.

The CDR3 DNA is TGTGCCATCCAAGGCGGACAAATGAACACCGGGGAGCTGTTTTTT. Its protein product is CAIQGGQMNTGELFF. This sequence joins TRBV10-3 and TRBJ2-2, with D possibly matching TRBD1 (5 bases). Germline V CDR1 and CDR2: ENHRY, SYGVKD. The CDR3 extends over 15 amino acids. Deletions cut 8 bases from V and 1 base from J, with 14 bases between.

This sequence joins TRBV27 and TRBJ2-7, with D possibly matching TRBD2 (6 bases). CDR3 length equals 13 residues. Germline CDR1 and CDR2: MNHEY and SMNVEV (reference sequence). V was trimmed by 5 bases and J by 5 bases, leaving 13 bases between them. The DNA for the CDR3 is TGTGCCAGCAGTGGGGGGACCGTTAACGAGCAGTACTTC. Protein sequence: CASSGGTVNEQYF.

The V gene is TRBV3-1 (or the pseudogene TRBV3-2), the J gene TRBJ1-5; TRBD1 aligns across 9 bases. The V and J ends lost 0 bases and 4 bases, in that order; junction bases with no gene match: 1. This CDR3 region has 15 residues. CDR1 is LGHDT, CDR2 YNNKEL, per germline (reference sequence). CDR3 amino acids: CASSQDGTGNQPQHF. The DNA for the CDR3 is TGTGCCAGCAGCCAAGATGGGACAGGGAATCAGCCCCAGCATTTT.

The chain joins TRBV7-9 to TRBJ1-2; a weak D match, TRBD1 (6 bases). V gave up 5 bases and J gave up 2 bases, with 9 bases separating them. Germline CDR1 and CDR2: SEHNR and FQNEAQ (reference sequence). This CDR3 comprises 13 residues. CDR3 amino acids: CASSPGQNYGYTF. CDR3 in DNA: TGTGCCAGCAGCCCCGGACAGAACTATGGCTACACCTTC.

The V call is TRBV30, the J call TRBJ1-2; possible D gene TRBD1, 5 bases. Germline CDR1 is GTSNPN and CDR2 is SVGIG (reference sequence). CDR3 size: 15 residues. V lost 0 bases, J lost 2 bases, and 13 bases lay in between. DNA of the CDR3: TGTGCCTGGAGTGTACCTTGGGGGGGGAACTATGGCTACACCTTC. Amino acids: CAWSVPWGGNYGYTF.

V is TRBV18 and J is TRBJ2-7; 7 nucleotides match TRBD2. The germline CDR1 and CDR2 sequences are KGHSH and LQKENI. V was pared by 6 bases and J by 5 bases, with 13 bases of the junction left unmatched. CDR3 size: 15 residues. The chain's CDR3 is CASSPVASGNNEQYF. In DNA form, the CDR3 reads TGTGCCAGCTCGCCAGTGGCTAGCGGAAACAACGAGCAGTACTTC.

This chain connects TRBV10-3 to TRBJ2-7; TRBD1 agrees at 7 bases. The CDR3 sequence is 16 residues long. The ends lost 3 bases at V and 7 bases at J; junction bases unmatched: 15. The germline CDR1 and CDR2 sequences are ENHRY and SYGVKD. The CDR3, as DNA: TGTGCCATCAGTGACCCTCCAGGAACAGGGGCAGGGGAGCAGTACTTC. Translated, it gives CAISDPPGTGAGEQYF.

The V and J genes are TRBV7-2 and TRBJ2-1, with 8 bases lining up with TRBD1. The germline CDR1 and CDR2 sequences are SGHTA and FQGNSA. With 6 bases clipped from V and 7 bases from J, the junction kept 14 bases outside the gene matches. The CDR3 extends over 16 amino acids. The CDR3 nucleotides read TGTGCCAGCAGAGATACGACCCTTAGACAGGGGAATGAGCAGTTCTTC. Encoded protein: CASRDTTLRQGNEQFF.

V usage is TRBV3-1 (or the pseudogene TRBV3-2) and J usage is TRBJ2-3, with 11 positions matching TRBD2. The V gene end was trimmed by 4 bases and the J gene end by 6 bases; junction bases not matched to a gene: 6. CDR3 length: 15 amino acids. From germline, CDR1 is LGHDT and CDR2 YNNKEL (reference sequence). The CDR3 bases are TGTGCCAGCAGCCGGGGACTAGCGGTCGTGGATACGCAGTATTTT. It is translated as CASSRGLAVVDTQYF.

The genes are TRBV6-5 and TRBJ2-2; 7 nucleotides agree with TRBD2. V lost 0 bases, J lost 3 bases, and 1 base stayed unmatched. The CDR3 contains 15 residues. Germline lookup yields CDR1 MNHEY and CDR2 SVGAGI. CDR3: CASSYSREDTGELFF. Here the CDR3 DNA reads TGTGCCAGCAGTTACTCCCGGGAGGACACCGGGGAGCTGTTTTTT.

The chain employs TRBV5-6 and TRBJ1-2; 7 bases are shared with TRBD1. CDR1 is SGHDT and CDR2 is YYEEEE in the germline V gene. This CDR3 comprises 14 residues. With 2 bases clipped from V and 8 bases from J, the junction kept 9 bases outside the gene matches. This CDR3 is CASSFSTGHRGYTF. CDR3 DNA: TGTGCCAGCAGCTTCTCGACAGGGCACCGCGGCTACACCTTC.

The chain uses TRBV25-1 and TRBJ2-5; 7 bases match TRBD1. Germline V CDR1 and CDR2: MGHDK, SYGVNS. The junction had 3 bases not matched to a gene; V was cut back by 6 bases and J by 2 bases. The CDR3 totals 13 residues. The CDR3 reads CASSEGQQETQYF. The DNA of the CDR3 is TGTGCCAGCAGCGAGGGACAGCAAGAGACCCAGTACTTC.

This clone appeared once. This chain connects TRBV5-4 to TRBJ2-3, with 8 bases aligning to TRBD1. J lost 0 bases, V lost 4 bases, and 4 bases had no gene match. Germline CDR1 and CDR2: SGHNT and YYREEE (reference sequence). There are 15 residues in the CDR3. For the CDR3, the DNA is TGTGCCAGCAGCCAGGACAGGGCGAGCACAGATACGCAGTATTTT. Its protein is CASSQDRASTDTQYF.

CDR3: CASSPLGLAGGGNEQFF. CDR3 nucleotides: TGTGCCAGCAGCCCCTTGGGCTTAGCGGGAGGGGGAAATGAGCAGTTCTTC. The V gene is TRBV5-4, the J gene TRBJ2-1; 11 bases align to TRBD2. This CDR3 has 17 amino acids. J lost 7 bases, V lost 4 bases, and 13 bases had no gene match. Germline values: CDR1 SGHNT, CDR2 YYREEE (reference sequence).

This clone showed up just once. This chain uses TRBV6-5 with TRBJ2-1, with 7 bases matching TRBD2. CDR3 length: 15 residues. Per germline, CDR1 MNHEY and CDR2 SVGAGI. V shed 6 bases and J 4 bases; nucleotides not matched to a gene: 9. The CDR3 DNA sequence: TGTGCCAGCAGAAATCTAGCGGAGATTTACAATGAGCAGTTCTTC. As protein: CASRNLAEIYNEQFF.

J is TRBJ1-1 and V is TRBV2; D not certain. Germline loops: CDR1 SNHLY, CDR2 FYNNEI. V was cut by 7 bases and J by 0 bases, with 12 bases left in between. The CDR3 covers 14 residues. The CDR3 DNA sequence: TGTGCCAGCAAAAAGGAGGTGATGAACACTGAAGCTTTCTTT. Its translation is CASKKEVMNTEAFF.

This chain links TRBV2 with TRBJ2-1; TRBD2 aligns across 10 bases. V gave up 2 bases and J gave up 0 bases; unmatched junction bases: 4. The CDR3 consists of 17 residues. Germline loops: CDR1 SNHLY, CDR2 FYNNEI. The CDR3 here is CASSEIRLAGSYNEQFF. CDR3 DNA sequence: TGTGCCAGCAGTGAAATCCGACTAGCGGGCTCCTACAATGAGCAGTTCTTC. Drawing the rest from reference TRBV2 and TRBJ2-1, the complete variable domain is EPEVTQTPSHQVTQMGQEVILRCVPISNHLYFYWYRQILGQKVEFLVSFYNNEISEKSEIFDDQFSVERPDGSNFTLKIRSTKLEDSAMYFCASSEIRLAGSYNEQFFGPGTRLTVL.

J is TRBJ1-1 and V is TRBV4-2; weak D call: TRBD1 (6 bases). Germline V gene lookup returns CDR1 LGHNA and CDR2 YNFKEQ. The length of the CDR3 is 14 residues. Trimming removed 3 bases from V and 1 base from J, with 9 bases in between. This CDR3 reads CASSQKTGNTEAFF. Here the CDR3 DNA reads TGTGCCAGCAGCCAGAAGACAGGGAACACTGAAGCTTTCTTT.

This clone was recorded a few times. V is TRBV15 and J is TRBJ2-7; D ambiguous. CDR1 LNHNV and CDR2 YYDKDF come from the germline V gene (reference sequence). The V gene lost 8 bases and the J gene lost 4 bases, with 12 bases spanning the gap. CDR3 size: 12 residues. CDR3 residues: CATGENRYEQYF. The DNA for the CDR3 is TGTGCCACCGGCGAAAACAGATACGAGCAGTACTTC.

Remarks on this clone: The sample carries other DNA sequences with the same CDR3. The rearrangement joins TRBV6-5 to TRBJ1-1, with D maybe TRBD1 (6 bases). Per the germline V gene, CDR1 is MNHEY and CDR2 is SVGAGI. CDR3 length: 14 residues. Trimming stripped 2 bases from V and 5 bases from J, with 12 bases between. The CDR3: CASSYRGRGTEAFF. The CDR3 DNA follows: TGTGCCAGCAGTTACAGGGGGAGAGGGACTGAAGCTTTCTTT.